Listed here are 28 T cell receptor beta chains from one sample, sequenced in a study of shared T cell receptors in the human thymus. The method was immunoSEQ multiplex PCR; TCRdb's version includes in-frame clones alone and lacks a portion of them. Of more than 550,000 clones listed, over 75% were seen once; the top ten hold just under 0.0095%. Separately, the same data were catalogued under a study of human thymus T cells.

Sequences were obtained from thymocytes. The origin of the receptors is a boy less than two years old with a congenital heart defect.

This chain links TRBV5-1 with TRBJ2-3; D remains unclear. The CDR3 has 14 residues. CDR1 is SGHRS, CDR2 YFSETQ, per germline. Trimming took off 1 base at V and 7 bases at J, with 13 bases between the two ends. CDR3: CASSLSSGVNTQYF. As DNA, the CDR3 is TGCGCCAGCAGCTTGTCGTCAGGCGTAAATACGCAGTATTTT.

The chain is built from TRBV4-1 and TRBJ2-7; 7 nucleotides match TRBD1. There are 16 residues in the CDR3. With 0 bases clipped from V and 1 base from J, the junction kept 6 bases outside the gene matches. Germline CDR1 is MGHRA and CDR2 is YSYEKL. The CDR3 DNA sequence: TGCGCCAGCAGCCAAGAGCTACAGGGGTTTTCCTACGAGCAGTACTTC. Its protein product is CASSQELQGFSYEQYF.

Here the CDR3 reads CASSQVERSGNTIYF. The DNA for the CDR3 is TGTGCCAGCAGCCAAGTAGAGCGCTCTGGAAACACCATATATTTT. The gene calls are TRBV14 and TRBJ1-3; D call uncertain. This CDR3 region has 15 residues. The germline V gene encodes CDR1 SGHDN and CDR2 FVKESK. Trimming removed 1 base from V and 0 bases from J, with 7 bases in between.

The chain carries TRBV25-1 and TRBJ1-6; TRBD1 might be the D (5 bases). This CDR3 has 14 residues. Germline CDR1 and CDR2: MGHDK and SYGVNS. V was pared by 8 bases and J by 10 bases, with 18 bases between. The DNA for the CDR3 is TGTGCCAGCGACGATGGGCAGGGCTTGTCACCCCTCCACTTT. This translates into CASDDGQGLSPLHF. The variable domain in full, with the rest retrieved from reference TRBV25-1 and TRBJ1-6, is EADIYQTPRYLVIGTGKKITLECSQTMGHDKMYWYQQDPGMELHLIHYSYGVNSTEKGDLSSESTVSRIRTEHFPLTLESARPSHTSQYLCASDDGQGLSPLHFGNGTRLTVT.

The gene calls are TRBV6-5 and TRBJ1-4, with 10 bases lining up with TRBD1. Trimming at V came to 6 bases and at J to 8 bases, leaving 0 bases not matched to a gene. CDR1 and CDR2 from the germline V gene are MNHEY and SVGAGI. The CDR3 runs to 12 residues. The CDR3 DNA is TGTGCCAGCAGGGACAGGGGGGAAAAACTGTTTTTT. Its translation: CASRDRGEKLFF.

V and J are TRBV5-5 and TRBJ2-7, with TRBD1 matching 7 bases. The CDR3 extends over 16 amino acids. Germline trimming cut 4 bases from V and 1 base from J; bases unmatched to any gene: 11. Germline V gene data show CDR1 as SGHKS and CDR2 as YYEKEE (reference sequence). CDR3 nucleotides: TGTGCCAGCAGCCCGAACGGGACAGCCTCATCCTACGAGCAGTACTTC. Its translation: CASSPNGTASSYEQYF.

The V gene is TRBV18, the J gene TRBJ2-7; maybe TRBD1 (5 bases). The germline gives CDR1 KGHSH, CDR2 LQKENI. Trimming removed 8 bases at V and 5 bases at J, with 19 bases between. CDR3 length: 14 residues. The CDR3: CASTPGWGRDEQYF. In DNA, the CDR3 is TGTGCCAGCACCCCAGGATGGGGCAGGGACGAGCAGTACTTC. Full variable domain (remainder filled in from reference TRBV18 and TRBJ2-7): NAGVMQNPRHLVRRRGQEARLRCSPMKGHSHVYWYRQLPEEGLKFMVYLQKENIIDESGMPKERFSAEFPKEGPSILRIQQVVRGDSAAYFCASTPGWGRDEQYFGPGTRLTVT.

This clone was picked up one time. The chain links TRBV14 to TRBJ2-7; D perhaps matches TRBD1 (6 bases). This CDR3 has 17 residues. Germline V gene sequence: CDR1 SGHDN, CDR2 FVKESK. V lost 0 bases and J 3 bases, leaving 18 bases between the germline ends. For the CDR3, the DNA is TGTGCCAGCAGCCAAGACAACCGGGACATGAACTTCTACGAGCAGTACTTC. This translates into CASSQDNRDMNFYEQYF.

This clone was observed a few times. This chain uses TRBV4-1 with TRBJ1-4, with TRBD1 matching over 7 bases. This CDR3 has 15 amino acids. V was clipped by 2 bases and J by 8 bases; unmatched bases: 8. Germline loops: CDR1 MGHRA, CDR2 YSYEKL. DNA for the CDR3: TGCGCCAGCAGCCAACCCGACAGGGAAGGCGAAAAACTGTTTTTT. Protein: CASSQPDREGEKLFF.

The chain carries TRBV19 and TRBJ1-1; 7 nucleotides line up with TRBD1. V trimming: 6 bases; J trimming: 2 bases; junction bases outside the gene matches: 12. Germline V gives CDR1 LNHDA, CDR2 SQIVND (reference sequence). The CDR3 sequence is 16 residues long. CDR3 nucleotides: TGTGCCAGTAGCAACGACAGGGAAGGAAGAAACACTGAAGCTTTCTTT. It yields the protein CASSNDREGRNTEAFF.

The chain carries TRBV5-6 and TRBJ2-7; tentative D call: TRBD2 (6 bases). Germline V gives CDR1 SGHDT, CDR2 YYEEEE. V lost 4 bases and J lost 5, with 16 bases in between. The CDR3 extends over 14 amino acids. CDR3 sequence: CASSPATREDEQYF. The DNA of the CDR3 is TGTGCCAGCAGCCCGGCCACGAGGGAGGACGAGCAGTACTTC.

The chain carries TRBV19 and TRBJ2-1, with D possibly TRBD2 on 5 matching bases. Trimming took off 4 bases at V and 4 bases at J, with 17 bases between the two ends. Germline lookup yields CDR1 LNHDA and CDR2 SQIVND (reference sequence). This CDR3 contains 16 residues. The CDR3 bases are TGTGCCAGTAGTACCCCGTTTAGCGTAGGGTACAATGAGCAGTTCTTC. It translates to CASSTPFSVGYNEQFF.

The rearrangement uses TRBV25-1 and TRBJ1-2; D possibly corresponds to TRBD1 (6 bases). This CDR3 region has 14 residues. Trimming shortened V by 3 bases and J by 3 bases, and 11 bases separated the two germline ends. Germline V gene data show CDR1 as MGHDK and CDR2 as SYGVNS. For the CDR3, the DNA is TGTGCCAGCAGTGATCCCAGGGGAGACTATGGCTACACCTTC. Translation: CASSDPRGDYGYTF.

The chain links TRBV10-3 to TRBJ1-1; 9 nucleotides match TRBD1. Germline V gives CDR1 ENHRY, CDR2 SYGVKD. With V trimmed by 10 bases and J by 3 bases, 6 bases remained unmatched. The CDR3 spans 13 residues. The CDR3 nucleotides are TGTGCCACCGGACAGGGGAGGGACACTGAAGCTTTCTTT. Encoded protein: CATGQGRDTEAFF.

The J gene is TRBJ1-3, the V gene TRBV19, with D possibly being TRBD1 (5 bases). V was cut by 7 bases and J by 2 bases, with 12 bases left in between. The CDR3 contains 14 residues. Germline V gene data show CDR1 as LNHDA and CDR2 as SQIVND (reference sequence). CDR3 sequence reads: CASNQGLTGNTIYF. For the CDR3, the DNA is TGTGCCAGTAACCAGGGCTTAACTGGAAACACCATATATTTT.

This chain connects TRBV7-2 to TRBJ2-7; 9 bases match TRBD1. From germline, CDR1 is SGHTA and CDR2 FQGNSA. The J segment lost 3 bases and the V segment lost 0 bases, leaving 3 bases of the junction unmatched. The CDR3 is made up of 15 amino acids. The CDR3 nucleotides read TGTGCCAGCAGCTTAGCAGGACAGGGGTACTACGAGCAGTACTTC. Protein product: CASSLAGQGYYEQYF. Based on the CDR3 plus reference TRBV7-2 and TRBJ2-7, the full variable domain is GAGVSQSPSNKVTEKGKDVELRCDPISGHTALYWYRQSLGQGLEFLIYFQGNSAPDKSGLPSDRFSAERTGGSVSTLTIQRTQQEDSAVYLCASSLAGQGYYEQYFGPGTRLTVT.

V gene TRBV5-1 combines with J gene TRBJ2-7; D is uncertain. The CDR3 is 13 amino acids. CDR1 and CDR2 (germline): SGHRS, YFSETQ. V lost 5 bases, J lost 5 bases, and 14 bases lay in between. The CDR3 here is CASSSNGSHEQYF. CDR3 bases: TGCGCCAGCAGTTCAAACGGGTCTCACGAGCAGTACTTC.

This rearrangement joins TRBV6-5 to TRBJ1-6; the match to TRBD1 covers 11 bases. The CDR3 contains 16 residues. J gave up 5 bases and V 1 base, and 1 base lay outside the gene matches. Germline V lookup: CDR1 MNHEY, CDR2 SVGAGI. The CDR3 spells CASSYWTGGNNSPLHF. CDR3 in DNA: TGTGCCAGCAGTTACTGGACAGGGGGCAATAATTCACCCCTCCACTTT.

The chain uses TRBV14 and TRBJ2-1; D gene unclear. V lost 4 bases and J 9 bases, leaving 16 bases between the germline ends. CDR3 length: 14 amino acids. CDR1 is SGHDN and CDR2 is FVKESK in the germline V gene. The CDR3 nucleotides read TGTGCCAGCAGCCCACTTATTCCTCCTACTGAGCAGTTCTTC. It codes for CASSPLIPPTEQFF.

The V gene is TRBV2, the J gene TRBJ1-5, with TRBD1 identical over 7 bases. J was trimmed by 5 bases and V by 6 bases; bases with no gene match: 10. The CDR3 sequence is 15 residues long. Germline values: CDR1 SNHLY, CDR2 FYNNEI. The CDR3 DNA reads as TGTGCCAGCAGCCAAACAGGGGTGTGGGATCAGCCCCAGCATTTT. This sequence encodes CASSQTGVWDQPQHF. The full variable domain, rest sourced from reference TRBV2 and TRBJ1-5, is EPEVTQTPSHQVTQMGQEVILRCVPISNHLYFYWYRQILGQKVEFLVSFYNNEISEKSEIFDDQFSVERPDGSNFTLKIRSTKLEDSAMYFCASSQTGVWDQPQHFGDGTRLSIL.

This chain uses TRBV19 with TRBJ2-3; 7 nucleotides align to TRBD2. The CDR3 consists of 13 residues. V lost 5 bases and J lost 2; bases outside the gene matches: 1. Per germline, CDR1 LNHDA and CDR2 SQIVND (reference sequence). CDR3 bases: TGTGCCAGTAGTGGGGACTACACAGATACGCAGTATTTT. Translated: CASSGDYTDTQYF.

CDR3 protein: CASRKAGHSGNEQYF. CDR3 coding DNA: TGTGCCAGCAGAAAGGCAGGACATTCGGGCAACGAGCAGTACTTC. The gene calls are TRBV6-1 and TRBJ2-7, with TRBD1 as a possible D gene (5 bases). V was trimmed by 6 bases and J by 5 bases, leaving 20 bases between them. The germline V gene encodes CDR1 MNHNS and CDR2 SASEGT. This CDR3 region has 15 residues.

The chain is built from TRBV5-1 and TRBJ2-7; no definite D call. Trimming left V 4 bases short and J 9 bases short, with 14 bases between. Germline V CDR1 and CDR2: SGHRS, YFSETQ. The CDR3 is made up of 12 amino acids. CDR3 amino acids: CASSLGVSRQYF. The CDR3 nucleotides read TGCGCCAGCAGCCTGGGCGTGAGTCGGCAGTACTTC.

This clone was recorded once. This chain links TRBV27 with TRBJ2-1, with TRBD2 identical over 10 bases. The J segment lost 4 bases and the V segment lost 4 bases, leaving 1 base of the junction unmatched. The CDR3 has 14 amino acids. Germline CDR1 is MNHEY and CDR2 is SMNVEV (reference sequence). CDR3 DNA sequence: TGTGCCAGCAGTTGGACTAGCGGTTACAATGAGCAGTTCTTC. It specifies CASSWTSGYNEQFF.

This rearrangement joins TRBV2 to TRBJ1-5; 8 bases align to TRBD1. The CDR3 is made up of 16 amino acids. Germline V gene sequence: CDR1 SNHLY, CDR2 FYNNEI. V lost 4 bases, J lost 3 bases, and 8 bases stayed unmatched. The CDR3 here is CASSGPGQVFNQPQHF. The CDR3 nucleotides are TGTGCCAGCAGTGGCCCGGGACAGGTTTTCAATCAGCCCCAGCATTTT.

The count of this clone is one. The chain carries TRBV28 and TRBJ2-1, with 11 bases fitting TRBD2. Germline V gene data show CDR1 as MDHEN and CDR2 as SYDVKM. V shed 6 bases, J shed 4 bases, and the junction held 17 bases outside the gene matches. This CDR3 is built from 19 residues. CDR3 amino acids: CASSPGERLAGGPYNEQFF. The CDR3 nucleotides read TGTGCCAGCAGCCCCGGGGAGAGGCTAGCGGGGGGCCCGTACAATGAGCAGTTCTTC.

There are a few counts of this clone. The chain joins TRBV28 to TRBJ2-4, with D possibly matching TRBD1 (5 bases). Germline loops: CDR1 MDHEN, CDR2 SYDVKM. The CDR3 contains 20 residues. V shed 6 bases and J shed 1 base, with 28 bases lying between them. CDR3 residues: CASSTPQGAVSILAKNIQYF. As DNA, the CDR3 is TGTGCCAGCAGCACCCCCCAAGGGGCCGTCTCTATTCTGGCCAAAAACATTCAGTACTTC.

The V gene is TRBV11-2, the J gene TRBJ1-5; D unclear. The CDR3 runs to 15 residues. V was pared by 2 bases and J by 4 bases, with 12 bases between. Germline V gene data show CDR1 as SGHAT and CDR2 as FQNNGV. CDR3 nucleotide sequence: TGTGCCAGCAGCTTATCTCCGGGTAGGAATCAGCCCCAGCATTTT. Translation gives CASSLSPGRNQPQHF.